These 7 T cell receptor beta chains were all obtained from the same sample, sequenced in a study of regulatory T cells in long-lasting Graves disease. Construction of TCR beta libraries relied on iRepertoire HTBI primers and on Arm-PCR targeting CDR3 regions. TCRdb processed the multiplex PCR reads anew with MiXCR; each CDR3 protein has one entry. The table shows over 350,000 distinct CDR3 sequences, with less than 15% occurring only once. Documented time point: newly diagnosed GD, antithyroid drugs for less than 3 months. Researchers made the TCR library from RNA that was extracted from PBMCs. This sample also belongs to another study, concerning T cells in Graves' hyperthyroidism and ophthalmopathy.

The sample in question was peripheral blood mononuclear cells (PBMCs), obtained at new diagnosis, from a patient treated with antithyroid drugs. Every receptor here comes from a woman between 45 and 65 years old with Graves disease.

The chain joins TRBV7-9 to TRBJ2-1, with TRBD1 matching over 12 bases. The ends lost 0 bases at V and 8 bases at J; junction bases unmatched: 8. This CDR3 is 17 amino acids long. Germline CDR1 is SEHNR and CDR2 is FQNEAQ (reference sequence). The DNA for the CDR3 is TGTGCCAGCAGCTTAGCGGTTTTGGGACAGGGGGCCGATGAGCAGTTCTTC. This translates into CASSLAVLGQGADEQFF. The full variable domain, with the rest looked up from reference TRBV7-9 and TRBJ2-1, is DTGVSQNPRHKITKRGQNVTFRCDPISEHNRLYWYRQTLGQGPEFLTYFQNEAQLEKSRLLSDRFSAERPKGSFSTLEIQRTEQGDSAMYLCASSLAVLGQGADEQFFGPGTRLTVL.

This clonotype came up many times. This chain joins TRBV12-3 or TRBV12-4 and TRBJ2-2, with 9 bases matching TRBD1. This CDR3 comprises 14 residues. V lost 4 bases, J lost 6 bases, and 3 bases stayed unmatched. The CDR3 region is CASSSGTGPGELFF. In nucleotides, the CDR3 is TGTGCCAGCAGTTCCGGGACAGGGCCCGGGGAGCTGTTTTTT.

This clonotype came up many times. The rearrangement links TRBV20-1 to TRBJ2-7; D is undetermined. V lost 2 bases and J lost 2, with 10 bases in between. The CDR3 spans 13 residues. Germline-derived CDR1 and CDR2 are DFQATT and SNEGSKA (reference sequence). In DNA, the CDR3 is TGCAGTGCTAGATTGGACGGAGCCTACGAGCAGTACTTC. This sequence encodes CSARLDGAYEQYF.

This clonotype has at least ten counts. The rearrangement uses TRBV12-3 or TRBV12-4 and TRBJ2-2; D may correspond to TRBD1 or TRBD2 (5 bases each). This CDR3 contains 13 residues. Deletions cut 7 bases from V and 4 bases from J, with 10 bases between. The CDR3 sequence: CASTGDLTGELFF. The CDR3 DNA reads TGTGCCAGCACCGGGGACCTCACCGGGGAGCTGTTTTTT.

A word on this clonotype: This probably arose from a read error, given a far larger clone one base away. V is TRBV20-1 and J is TRBJ2-1, with TRBD1 as a possible D gene (6 bases). The J call may be wrong; the DNA end is better matched by TRBJ2-5. This CDR3 comprises 14 residues. CDR1 and CDR2 from the germline V gene are DFQATT and SNEGSKA (reference sequence). CDR3 sequence (DNA): TGCAGTGCAGACGCAGGACAGAGGGGAGAGACCCAGTACTTC. Protein sequence: CSADAGQRGETQYF.

The chain employs TRBV19 and TRBJ2-1; the match to TRBD2 covers 15 bases. The CDR3 runs 16 residues. CDR1 and CDR2 (germline): LNHDA, SQIVND (reference sequence). V lost 0 bases to trimming and J lost 7 bases; unmatched junction nucleotides: 1. CDR3 nucleotides: TGTGCCAGTAGTATAGATGGGACTAGCGGGAGGAATGAGCAGTTCTTC. This sequence encodes CASSIDGTSGRNEQFF.

This clonotype showed up many times. This chain uses TRBV2 with TRBJ2-1; 9 nucleotides line up with TRBD2. The junction had 5 bases not matched to a gene; V was cut back by 5 bases and J by 0 bases. Germline loops: CDR1 SNHLY, CDR2 FYNNEI. This CDR3 has 16 residues. This CDR3 reads CASSSYSGGSYNEQFF. The CDR3 region has the DNA TGTGCCAGCAGTTCCTATAGCGGGGGCTCCTACAATGAGCAGTTCTTC.